A selection of T cell receptor beta chains follows, all from one sample in a study of beta chain features in type 1 diabetes. Generated by immunoSEQ multiplex PCR, the TCRdb table keeps only in-frame clones and is missing some. This sample has over 200,000 clones; approximately 10% occur once, and the top ten carry over 0.015%. Sample: naive CD4+ T cells from blood. These TCRs come from a young man with type 1 diabetes. CDR3s include the opening cysteine and the closing phenylalanine or tryptophan. The D gene is left open where the match is weak. Clone size is stated in some rows and not others, as once, few, many or a class when expanded.

TRBJ1-1 | TRBD1 | few | TRBV18 | CASSPPGTVNTEAFF | TGTGCCAGCTCACCACCCGGGACAGTTAACACTGAAGCTTTCTTT
TRBJ1-6 | NA | few | TRBV9 | CASSVEEWSPLHF | TGTGCCAGCAGCGTAGAAGAGTGGTCACCCCTCCACTTT
TRBJ2-3 | NA | few | TRBV5-1 | CASSLDVGRDTQYF | TGCGCCAGCAGCCTCGATGTGGGGCGGGATACGCAGTATTTT
TRBJ2-5 | NA | NA | TRBV14 | CASSPLKGRGLRETQYF | TGTGCCAGCAGCCCCTTAAAGGGGCGGGGGCTGCGAGAGACCCAGTACTTC
TRBJ2-3 | TRBD2 | few | TRBV7-3 | CASSFTSGGPRTDTQYF | TGTGCCAGCAGCTTCACTAGCGGGGGACCTCGCACAGATACGCAGTATTTT
TRBJ2-2 | NA | few | TRBV7-2 | CASSSRPGGAEAGELFF | TGTGCCAGCAGCTCTCGTCCTGGGGGCGCGGAGGCCGGGGAGCTGTTTTTT
TRBJ2-2 | NA | few | TRBV28 | CASSIPGRGTGELFF | TGTGCCAGCAGCATTCCAGGGCGGGGAACCGGGGAGCTGTTTTTT
TRBJ2-7 | TRBD1 | NA | TRBV6-4 | CASSYRGPLSYEQYF | TGTGCCAGCAGTTACAGGGGGCCGCTGAGCTACGAGCAGTACTTC
TRBJ2-5 | NA | NA | TRBV5-1 | CASSLGTGPWDKAQYF | TGCGCCAGCAGCTTGGGGACGGGACCATGGGACAAGGCCCAGTACTTC
TRBJ1-5 | NA | NA | TRBV28 | CASSGHGVQPQHF | TGTGCCAGCAGTGGTCATGGAGTTCAGCCCCAGCATTTT
TRBJ2-6 | NA | few | TRBV5-6 | CASSPGHKKHGANVLTF | TGTGCCAGCAGCCCCGGACACAAAAAACATGGGGCCAACGTCCTGACTTTC
TRBJ2-1 | NA | NA | TRBV7-9 | CASSPDRGGTYNEQFF | TGTGCCAGCAGCCCAGATCGTGGGGGGACCTACAATGAGCAGTTCTTC
TRBJ2-5 | NA | NA | TRBV7-7 | CASSLGSGPQETQYF | TGTGCTAGCAGCTTGGGAAGCGGACCTCAAGAGACCCAGTACTTC
TRBJ2-4 | NA | NA | TRBV5-4 | CATSSTKTKNIQYF | TGTGCCACCTCCAGTACGAAGACCAAAAACATTCAGTACTTC
TRBJ2-5 | NA | NA | TRBV29-1 | CSVVGVQETQYF | TGCAGCGTTGTCGGGGTCCAAGAGACCCAGTACTTC
TRBJ1-1 | NA | NA | TRBV7-9 | CASISSGERGAFF | TGTGCCAGCATCTCTTCCGGGGAAAGAGGTGCTTTCTTT
TRBJ1-5 | NA | NA | TRBV2 | CASTLEEIGNSNQPQHF | TGTGCCAGTACCCTAGAGGAAATCGGGAATAGCAATCAGCCCCAGCATTTT
TRBJ1-2 | TRBD1 | few | TRBV30 | CAWGQGAGYTF | TGTGCCTGGGGACAGGGGGCTGGCTACACCTTC
TRBJ1-5 | NA | NA | TRBV4-1 | CASSQVSGARQPQHF | TGCGCCAGCAGCCAAGTGTCCGGAGCGCGGCAGCCCCAGCATTTT
TRBJ1-2 | NA | NA | TRBV7-9 | CASSYREGDGYTF | TGTGCCAGCAGCTACCGGGAGGGAGATGGCTACACCTTC
TRBJ2-5 | TRBD2 | few | TRBV29-1 | CSVEGLAGEIQETQYF | TGCAGCGTTGAGGGACTAGCGGGGGAGATTCAAGAGACCCAGTACTTC
TRBJ1-2 | NA | few | TRBV28 | CASSLRGAGYGYTF | TGTGCCAGCAGTTTAAGGGGAGCGGGCTATGGCTACACCTTC
TRBJ1-1 | NA | NA | TRBV5-6 | CASSSGTTEAFF | TGTGCCAGCAGCTCCGGGACAACTGAAGCTTTCTTT
TRBJ1-6 | TRBD1 | NA | TRBV5-1 | CASSLAGTGAGGRSPLHF | TGCGCCAGCAGCTTGGCAGGGACAGGGGCTGGCGGGCGGTCACCCCTCCACTTT
TRBJ2-1 | NA | NA | TRBV18 | CASSPLSGLSSYNEQFF | TGTGCCAGCTCACCCCTTAGCGGACTGAGCTCCTACAATGAGCAGTTCTTC
TRBJ2-7 | TRBD2 | NA | TRBV18 | CASSPLAGAKSGEQYF | TGTGCCAGCTCACCCCTAGCGGGGGCAAAATCGGGCGAGCAGTACTTC
TRBJ2-3 | NA | few | TRBV2 | CASRETPSTDTQYF | TGTGCCAGCAGAGAAACACCTAGCACAGATACGCAGTATTTT
TRBJ2-7 | NA | NA | TRBV28 | CASSPDPTGGHEQYF | TGTGCCAGCAGCCCGGACCCCACAGGTGGCCACGAGCAGTACTTC
TRBJ2-3 | NA | few | TRBV7-2 | CASSLGGRGTSTDTQYF | TGTGCCAGCAGCTTAGGGGGGAGAGGGACTAGCACAGATACGCAGTATTTT
TRBJ2-1 | NA | NA | TRBV7-3 | CASSHPKAGDAYNEQFF | TGTGCCAGCAGCCACCCGAAGGCAGGGGATGCCTACAATGAGCAGTTCTTC
TRBJ2-7 | NA | few | TRBV18 | CASSPYQRSYEQYF | TGTGCCAGCTCACCATACCAGCGCTCCTACGAGCAGTACTTC
TRBJ2-7 | TRBD1 | few | TRBV5-6 | CASSLGQGALYEQYF | TGTGCCAGCAGCTTGGGGCAGGGGGCTCTCTACGAGCAGTACTTC
TRBJ1-2 | NA | few | TRBV5-1 | CASSSGDDGYTF | TGCGCCAGCAGCTCGGGGGATGATGGCTACACCTTC
TRBJ2-1 | TRBD2 | few | TRBV19 | CASRWGGLAGDNEQFF | TGTGCCAGTAGATGGGGTGGACTAGCGGGGGACAATGAGCAGTTCTTC
TRBJ2-5 | NA | NA | TRBV6-5 | CASRPRLVPGETQYF | TGTGCCAGCAGGCCCCGACTCGTACCCGGAGAGACCCAGTACTTC
TRBJ1-1 | NA | few | TRBV7-9 | CASSYPGQRKEAFF | TGTGCCAGCAGCTACCCGGGACAACGGAAGGAAGCTTTCTTT
TRBJ1-2 | NA | few | TRBV2 | CASSEGGGRYGYTF | TGTGCCAGCAGTGAAGGCGGGGGACGCTATGGCTACACCTTC
TRBJ1-5 | NA | few | TRBV2 | CASSEGPAGAQHF | TGTGCCAGCAGTGAGGGCCCCGCGGGAGCCCAGCATTTT
TRBJ2-7 | NA | few | TRBV4-2 | CASSQIAEREQYF | TGTGCCAGCAGCCAAATTGCCGAGAGGGAGCAGTACTTC
TRBJ1-2 | NA | NA | TRBV6-5 | CASSPSRDFYGYTF | TGTGCCAGCAGTCCCTCCCGGGACTTCTATGGCTACACCTTC
TRBJ2-5 | NA | NA | TRBV5-6 | CASSLAFETQYF | TGTGCCAGCAGCTTGGCCTTTGAGACCCAGTACTTC
TRBJ1-1 | NA | NA | TRBV2 | CASRQEMNTEAFF | TGTGCCAGCCGGCAGGAAATGAACACTGAAGCTTTCTTT
TRBJ2-3 | NA | few | TRBV27 | CASSLPGANTDTQYF | TGTGCCAGCAGTTTGCCAGGGGCTAACACAGATACGCAGTATTTT
TRBJ2-1 | TRBD2 | NA | TRBV7-9 | CASSPAGGLLTYNEQFF | TGTGCCAGCAGCCCTGCGGGGGGACTTCTAACCTACAATGAGCAGTTCTTC
TRBJ2-1 | NA | NA | TRBV11-2 | CASSWSAGSYNEQFF | TGTGCCAGCAGCTGGAGCGCAGGGTCCTACAATGAGCAGTTCTTC
TRBJ2-3 | TRBD2 | few | TRBV4-2 | CASSQGIAGGADTQYF | TGTGCCAGCAGCCAAGGGATAGCGGGGGGTGCAGATACGCAGTATTTT
TRBJ1-5 | NA | NA | TRBV27 | CASSLSTGSNQPQHF | TGTGCCAGCAGTTTATCGACGGGGAGCAATCAGCCCCAGCATTTT
TRBJ2-3 | NA | NA | TRBV7-3 | CASSLMGGRPTDTQYF | TGTGCCAGCAGCTTAATGGGGGGGCGGCCCACAGATACGCAGTATTTT
TRBJ1-6 | NA | NA | TRBV2 | CASSEGQGNSPLHF | TGTGCCAGCAGTGAGGGGCAGGGAAATTCACCCCTCCACTTT
TRBJ2-1 | TRBD2 | NA | TRBV5-5 | CASSSLAGGRGEQFF | TGTGCCAGCAGCTCCTTAGCGGGGGGCCGGGGTGAGCAGTTCTTC
TRBJ2-5 | NA | NA | TRBV5-1 | CASSLRRGLRGETQYF | TGCGCCAGCAGCTTGCGGAGAGGGTTGCGAGGGGAGACCCAGTACTTC
TRBJ1-5 | NA | NA | TRBV18 | CASSPSDQPQHF | TGTGCCAGCTCACCATCTGATCAGCCCCAGCATTTT
TRBJ2-7 | NA | few | TRBV21-1 | CASSKLRGRGSYEQYF | TGTGCCAGCAGCAAGTTGAGAGGCAGGGGATCCTACGAGCAGTACTTC
TRBJ2-3 | TRBD1 | NA | TRBV6-6 | CASSWGTATDTQYF | TGTGCCAGCAGCTGGGGGACAGCCACAGATACGCAGTATTTT
TRBJ2-7 | TRBD1 | few | TRBV5-1 | CASSRQGTGEQYF | TGCGCCAGCAGCCGACAGGGTACGGGGGAGCAGTACTTC
TRBJ1-2 | TRBD1 | few | TRBV19 | CASSSTGGYGYTF | TGTGCCAGTAGTTCAACAGGGGGCTATGGCTACACCTTC
TRBJ2-7 | NA | few | TRBV28 | CASSPSSGVREQYF | TGTGCCAGCAGTCCCTCGTCGGGGGTGCGGGAGCAGTACTTC
TRBJ2-3 | TRBD1 | NA | TRBV5-1 | CASRPGQDTDTQYF | TGCGCCAGCCGACCGGGACAGGACACAGATACGCAGTATTTT